A single sample gave rise to the 20 T cell receptor beta chains below, sequenced in a study of CD8 T cells in ankylosing spondylitis. Each CDR3 protein is one row after TCRdb ran MiXCR on the 5' RACE reads. Of roughly 160,000 distinct CDR3 sequences in the sample, 8.5% to 10% were seen once. The sample consisted of blood, either unsorted or a sorted T cell fraction (not recorded which). The receptors were sampled from a female donor with ankylosing spondylitis or in good health (not recorded which).

The genes are TRBV20-1 and TRBJ2-7, with D possibly being TRBD1 or TRBD2 (5 bases each). CDR3 length equals 15 residues. Trimming took off 0 bases at V and 7 bases at J, with 19 bases between the two ends. Per the germline V gene, CDR1 is DFQATT and CDR2 is SNEGSKA (reference sequence). CDR3 loop: CSAREGTGGWVEQYF. CDR3 bases: TGCAGTGCTAGAGAAGGGACCGGAGGATGGGTAGAGCAGTACTTC.

This clonotype came up many times. The chain has TRBV12-3 or TRBV12-4 and TRBJ2-7, with unresolved D. This CDR3 contains 13 residues. V was shortened by 3 bases and J by 3 bases, with 9 bases between the two germline ends. The CDR3 region is CASSFGRSYEQYF. The CDR3 nucleotides read TGTGCCAGCAGTTTCGGGCGAAGCTACGAGCAGTACTTC.

This clonotype was seen repeatedly, ten times or more. The rearrangement links TRBV2 to TRBJ1-5; the match to TRBD1 covers 9 bases. The germline gives CDR1 SNHLY, CDR2 FYNNEI. The CDR3 covers 16 residues. The V and J ends lost 3 bases and 6 bases, in that order; junction bases with no gene match: 9. The CDR3 coding sequence is TGTGCCAGCAGTGAGCACGACAGGGGGAGCGGTCAGCCCCAGCATTTT. The encoded protein is CASSEHDRGSGQPQHF.

J is TRBJ2-1 and V is TRBV25-1, with 8 bases identical to TRBD2. The CDR3 sequence is 15 residues long. Looked up from germline, CDR1 is MGHDK and CDR2 is SYGVNS. J gave up 2 bases and V 4 bases, and 4 bases lay outside the gene matches. CDR3 nucleotide sequence: TGTGCCAGCAGTGGGAGCGGGAGCACCTACAATGAGCAGTTCTTC. This encodes CASSGSGSTYNEQFF.

The CDR3 DNA is TGTGCCAGCAGTAGCTTTCAGTTCAATGAGCAGTTCTTC. This translates into CASSSFQFNEQFF. The V gene is TRBV5-4, the J gene TRBJ2-1; D remains unclear. Germline-derived CDR1 and CDR2 are SGHNT and YYREEE (reference sequence). The CDR3 contains 13 residues. V was trimmed by 5 bases and J by 6 bases, leaving 12 bases between them.

Here the CDR3 DNA reads TGCGCCAGCAGCTTGGCGAGGGGGCTGGCTGAAGCTTTCTTT. Amino acids: CASSLARGLAEAFF. The chain employs TRBV5-1 and TRBJ1-1, with 7 bases fitting TRBD1. In germline, CDR1 is SGHRS, CDR2 YFSETQ. V was pared by 0 bases and J by 6 bases, with 5 bases of the junction left unmatched. The CDR3 runs to 14 residues. Variable domain in full (rest from reference TRBV5-1 and TRBJ1-1): KAGVTQTPRYLIKTRGQQVTLSCSPISGHRSVSWYQQTPGQGLQFLFEYFSETQRNKGNFPGRFSGRQFSNSRSEMNVSTLELGDSALYLCASSLARGLAEAFFGQGTRLTVV.

This clonotype turned up a few times. A single base separates this from a much larger clone, so it may be a read error. The rearrangement uses TRBV5-5 and TRBJ2-7, with 10 bases matching TRBD1. CDR3 length: 14 residues. The V segment lost 3 bases and the J segment 3 bases; nucleotides outside the gene matches: 3. Germline V gives CDR1 SGHKS, CDR2 YYEKEE (reference sequence). Here the CDR3 DNA reads TGTGCCAGCAGCTGGGGGACAGGGGACTACGAGCAGTACTTC. Translating it yields CASSWGTGDYEQYF. The variable domain in full, with the rest retrieved from reference TRBV5-5 and TRBJ2-7, is DAGVTQSPTHLIKTRGQQVTLRCSPISGHKSVSWYQQVLGQGPQFIFQYYEKEERGRGNFPDRFSARQFPNYSSELNVNALLLGDSALYLCASSWGTGDYEQYFGPGTRLTVT.

This clonotype was detected ten times or more. The V and J genes are TRBV12-3 or TRBV12-4 and TRBJ2-1, with 15 bases matching TRBD2. The V gene end was trimmed by 5 bases and the J gene end by 6 bases; junction bases not matched to a gene: 2. The CDR3 has 15 amino acids. CDR3 sequence reads: CASSGGLAGGNEQFF. CDR3 nucleotides: TGTGCCAGCAGTGGGGGACTAGCGGGAGGCAATGAGCAGTTCTTC.

The chain is built from TRBV7-2 and TRBJ2-7, with D perhaps TRBD1 or TRBD2 (5 bases each). The germline gives CDR1 SGHTA, CDR2 FQGNSA. V gave up 5 bases and J gave up 3 bases, with 11 bases separating them. The CDR3 totals 13 residues. The CDR3 region has the DNA TGTGCCAGCAGCAGGGACCCTTACTACGAGCAGTACTTC. Encoded protein: CASSRDPYYEQYF.

This clonotype was recorded many times. The chain links TRBV7-9 to TRBJ2-7, with 9 bases identical to TRBD2. The CDR3 is 15 amino acids. Germline V lookup: CDR1 SEHNR, CDR2 FQNEAQ (reference sequence). After removal of 4 bases from V and 7 bases from J, the junction contained 11 bases not matched to a gene. The DNA for the CDR3 is TGTGCCAGCAGCTCCTTTTCTGCGGGAGGGGGTGAGCAGTACTTC. This codes for CASSSFSAGGGEQYF. The full variable domain, rest sourced from reference TRBV7-9 and TRBJ2-7, is DTGVSQNPRHKITKRGQNVTFRCDPISEHNRLYWYRQTLGQGPEFLTYFQNEAQLEKSRLLSDRFSAERPKGSFSTLEIQRTEQGDSAMYLCASSSFSAGGGEQYFGPGTRLTVT.

This clonotype was seen ten or more times. The V call is TRBV5-1, the J call TRBJ2-1; tentative D call: TRBD1 (5 bases). The V end lost 3 bases, the J end lost 0 bases, and 13 bases lay between the germline ends. The CDR3 contains 16 residues. Looked up from germline, CDR1 is SGHRS and CDR2 is YFSETQ. CDR3 sequence reads: CASSSGADPSYNEQFF. CDR3 DNA sequence: TGCGCCAGCAGCTCTGGGGCAGACCCCTCCTACAATGAGCAGTTCTTC.

Only a few counts were recorded for this clonotype. This chain links TRBV4-3 with TRBJ2-3; D gene uncertain. The V end lost 1 base, the J end lost 3 bases, and 11 bases lay between the germline ends. This CDR3 comprises 15 residues. Germline CDR1 and CDR2: LGHNA and YSLEER. CDR3 protein: CASSQGTAVTDTQYF. The CDR3 bases are TGCGCCAGCAGCCAAGGGACCGCCGTAACAGATACGCAGTATTTT.

Ten or more counts support this clonotype. J is TRBJ2-5 and V is TRBV7-2; D remains ambiguous. The CDR3 runs 12 residues. V lost 2 bases and J 4 bases, leaving 5 bases between the germline ends. Germline CDR1 SGHTA, CDR2 FQGNSA. The CDR3 is CASSLLAETQYF. The CDR3, as DNA: TGTGCCAGCAGCTTACTGGCAGAGACCCAGTACTTC.

CDR3: CSASDRALGDYGYTF. The CDR3 DNA sequence: TGCAGTGCTTCGGACAGGGCATTAGGAGACTATGGCTACACCTTC. The J gene is TRBJ1-2, the V gene TRBV20-1, with TRBD1 matching over 8 bases. The V gene's germline CDR1 is DFQATT and CDR2 SNEGSKA (reference sequence). The ends lost 5 bases at V and 3 bases at J; junction bases unmatched: 11. CDR3 length: 15 residues.

At least ten counts were recorded for this clonotype. This sequence joins TRBV7-9 and TRBJ1-4, with 9 bases fitting TRBD1. V shed 5 bases, J shed 5 bases, and the junction held 6 bases outside the gene matches. The CDR3 loop spans 15 amino acids. CDR1 SEHNR and CDR2 FQNEAQ come from the germline V gene (reference sequence). The CDR3 region is CASSAGQGENEKLFF. Here the CDR3 DNA reads TGTGCCAGCAGCGCGGGACAGGGTGAAAATGAAAAACTGTTTTTT.

This clonotype occurred many times. This chain joins TRBV4-1 and TRBJ2-3; 12 bases are shared with TRBD2. V shed 2 bases and J 5 bases; nucleotides not matched to a gene: 11. In germline, CDR1 is MGHRA, CDR2 YSYEKL. The CDR3 has 18 amino acids. CDR3 in DNA: TGCGCCAGCAGCCAACCTCTCGGACTAGCGGGAAGAGAAGATACGCAGTATTTT. Amino acid sequence: CASSQPLGLAGREDTQYF.

In this sample, this clonotype turned up a few times. This chain uses TRBV21-1 with TRBJ2-4. TRBV21-1 is shown as a pseudogene. This CDR3 has 12 residues. CDR3 region: CASPPVKNIQYF. For the CDR3, the DNA is TGTGCCTCCCCACCGGTCAAAAACATTCAGTACTTC.

This clonotype came up many times. The chain links TRBV9 to TRBJ2-1; tentative D call: TRBD2 (6 bases). This CDR3 comprises 15 residues. V was cut by 5 bases and J by 5 bases, with 17 bases left in between. Per the germline V gene, CDR1 is SGDLS and CDR2 is YYNGEE. This CDR3 reads CASSGAGGMNNEQFF. The CDR3 bases are TGTGCCAGCAGTGGAGCGGGCGGGATGAACAATGAGCAGTTCTTC.

At least ten counts were recorded for this clonotype. The chain joins TRBV5-1 to TRBJ2-7; D tentatively reads TRBD1 or TRBD2 (5 bases each). V shed 2 bases and J shed 6 bases, with 15 bases lying between them. The CDR3 extends over 14 amino acids. Germline loops: CDR1 SGHRS, CDR2 YFSETQ. The CDR3 loop is CASSFRDESSEQYF. The CDR3 DNA sequence: TGCGCCAGCAGCTTCCGGGACGAGTCCAGCGAGCAGTACTTC.

Only a few counts were recorded for this clonotype. The chain is built from TRBV7-9 and TRBJ1-2; no reliable D call. In germline, CDR1 is SEHNR, CDR2 FQNEAQ (reference sequence). CDR3 length equals 12 residues. The V end lost 2 bases, the J end lost 8 bases, and 9 bases lay between the germline ends. CDR3 in amino acids: CASSLSLFGYTF. The CDR3 region has the DNA TGTGCCAGCAGCTTATCTCTTTTCGGCTACACCTTC.